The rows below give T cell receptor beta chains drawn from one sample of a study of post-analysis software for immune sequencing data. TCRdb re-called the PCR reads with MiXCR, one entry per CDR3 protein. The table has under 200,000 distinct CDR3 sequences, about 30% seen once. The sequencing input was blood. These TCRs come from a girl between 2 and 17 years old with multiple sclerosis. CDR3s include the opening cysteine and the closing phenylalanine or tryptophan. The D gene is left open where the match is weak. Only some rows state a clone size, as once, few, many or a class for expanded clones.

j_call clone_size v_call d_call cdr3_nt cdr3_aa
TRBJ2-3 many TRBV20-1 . TGCAGTGCTAGAGATCAGGGGGGACTGACAGATACGCAGTATTTT CSARDQGGLTDTQYF
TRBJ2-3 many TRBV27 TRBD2 TGTGCCAGCAGTGCCCGGACTAGACCAATCACAGATACGCAGTATTTT CASSARTRPITDTQYF
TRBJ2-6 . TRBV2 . TGTGCCAGCAGTGTAAGGGTCCTCGCCAACGTCCTGACTTTC CASSVRVLANVLTF
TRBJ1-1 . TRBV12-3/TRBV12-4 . TGTGCCTGCAGTTTGGGGGGAGCTAACAGCGGGGCTGAAGCTTTCTTT CACSLGGANSGAEAFF
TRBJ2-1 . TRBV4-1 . TGCGCCAGCAGCCAAGATGGGGGCAGGGACCAATACAATGAGCAGTTCTTC CASSQDGGRDQYNEQFF
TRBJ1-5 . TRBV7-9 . TGTGCCGGGGGCCGGGACGATCAGCCCCAGCATTTT CAGGRDDQPQHF
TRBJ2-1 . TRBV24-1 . TGTGCCACGAAACAGGGAAACAATGAGCAGTTCTTC CATKQGNNEQFF
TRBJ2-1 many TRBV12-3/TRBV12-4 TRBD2 TGTGCCAGCAGTACCTTAGCGGGAGTCCACTACAATGAGCAGTTCTTC CASSTLAGVHYNEQFF
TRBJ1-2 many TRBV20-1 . TGCAGTGCTAGAGTTGGGGGGCACGGCTACACCTTC CSARVGGHGYTF
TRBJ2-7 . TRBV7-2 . TGTGCCAGCAGCTATGTCACAGGAGGGAGTTACTACGAGCAGTACTTC CASSYVTGGSYYEQYF
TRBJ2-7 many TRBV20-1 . TGCAGTGCTAGGACCGGGCCCCAACCCTACGAGCAGTACTTC CSARTGPQPYEQYF
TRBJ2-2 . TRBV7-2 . TGTGCCAGCAGCGCGGGACAGAACACCGGGGAGCTGTTTTTT CASSAGQNTGELFF
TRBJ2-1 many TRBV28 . TGTGCCAGCAGTTTAGGGATCTGGGCAGGGCGGAATGAGCAGTTCTTC CASSLGIWAGRNEQFF
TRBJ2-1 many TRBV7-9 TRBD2 TGTGCCAGCAGCCCGCGGACTAGCGGGAGCCATGAGCAGTTCTTC CASSPRTSGSHEQFF
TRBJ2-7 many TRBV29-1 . TGCAGCGTTGCGGCTTCCTACGAGCAGTACTTC CSVAASYEQYF
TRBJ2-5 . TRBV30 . TGTGCCTGGTGGAGGAGGGCAGAGACCCAGTACTTC CAWWRRAETQYF
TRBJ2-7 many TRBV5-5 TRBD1 TGTGCCAGCAGCTCCGGGACAGGGGCCTACGAGCAGTACTTC CASSSGTGAYEQYF
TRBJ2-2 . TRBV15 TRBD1 TGTGCCACAGCACCGGGACAGAAGACCGGGGAGCTGTTTTTT CATAPGQKTGELFF
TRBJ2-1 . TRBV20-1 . TGCAGTGCTAGGATTGCCTACAATGAGCAGTTCTTC CSARIAYNEQFF
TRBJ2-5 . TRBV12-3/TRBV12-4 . TGTGCCAGCAGTCCACGATATGGGGAGACCCAGTACTTC CASSPRYGETQYF
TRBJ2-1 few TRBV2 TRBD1 TGTGCCAGCATCCGACAGGGCAATGAGCAGTTCTTC CASIRQGNEQFF
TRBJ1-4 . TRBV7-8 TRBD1 TGTGCCAGCAGCTCACGACAGGGGGGTGAAAAACTGTTTTTT CASSSRQGGEKLFF
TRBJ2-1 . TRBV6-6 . TGTGCCAGCATCAATCTAAAGGCCCGGAGCAATGAGCAGTTCTTC CASINLKARSNEQFF
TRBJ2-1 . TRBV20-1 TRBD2 TGCAGTGCTGTGGGACTAGCGGGCTTTAGCTCCTACAATGAGCAGTTCTTC CSAVGLAGFSSYNEQFF
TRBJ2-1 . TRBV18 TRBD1 TGTGCCAGCTCACCAAACGGACAGGGGAACGAGCAGTTCTTC CASSPNGQGNEQFF
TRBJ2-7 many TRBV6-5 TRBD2 TGTGCCAGCAGTTACTATCGTAGACTAGCGGTATACGAGCAGTACTTC CASSYYRRLAVYEQYF
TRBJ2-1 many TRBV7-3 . TGTGCCAGCAGCTTAGGCCCGGCGTGGGACAATGAGCAGTTCTTC CASSLGPAWDNEQFF
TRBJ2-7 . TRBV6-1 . TGTGCCAGCAGTCCAGGGCCCCTACGTGAGCAGTACTTC CASSPGPLREQYF
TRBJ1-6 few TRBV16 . TGTGCCAGCAGCCAATCTATTGTGGGGTCACCCCTCCACTTT CASSQSIVGSPLHF
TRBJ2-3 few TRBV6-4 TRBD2 TGTGCCAGCAGTGAACTAGCGGGCGCAGATACGCAGTATTTT CASSELAGADTQYF
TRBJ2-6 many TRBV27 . TGTGCCAGCAGTAACAGGGTTACTGGGGCCAACGTCCTGACTTTC CASSNRVTGANVLTF
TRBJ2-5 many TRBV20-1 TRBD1 TGCAGTGCTAGAGAGACAGGGTACGCGACCCAGTACTTC CSARETGYATQYF
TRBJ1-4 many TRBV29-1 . TGCAGCGTTGAAGAAACGGGGAGGGATGAAAAACTGTTTTTT CSVEETGRDEKLFF
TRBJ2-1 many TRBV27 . TGTGCCAGCAGTTTTACTAGGGCCAATGAGCAGTTCTTC CASSFTRANEQFF
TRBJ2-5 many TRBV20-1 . TGCAGTGCTAGAGATCCCAGATCACAAGAGACCCAGTACTTC CSARDPRSQETQYF
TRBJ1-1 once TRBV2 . TGTGCCACGACCATAGGAGTGAACACTGAAGCTTTCTTT CATTIGVNTEAFF
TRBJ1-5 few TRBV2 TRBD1 TGTGCCAGCGGGAGACAGGGTTCGGGTCAGCCCCAGCATTTT CASGRQGSGQPQHF
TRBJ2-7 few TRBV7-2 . TGTGCCAGCAGCTTAACCCCCTACGAGCAGTACTTC CASSLTPYEQYF
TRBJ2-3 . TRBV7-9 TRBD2 TGTGCCAACAGCTCAGGACTAGCGGGAGTGGCAGATACGCAGTATTTT CANSSGLAGVADTQYF
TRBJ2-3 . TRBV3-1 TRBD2 TGTGCCAGCAGCCAAAGCGGGGGTGTCACAGATACGCGGTATTTT CASSQSGGVTDTRYF
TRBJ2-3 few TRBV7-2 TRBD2 TGTGCCAGCAGCTTAAAGGGACTAGCGGGAAGATCAGATACGCAGTATTTT CASSLKGLAGRSDTQYF
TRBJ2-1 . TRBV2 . TGTGCCAGCATGGTAGCGACCCTCCTTATTGCCTACAATGAGCAGTTCTTC CASMVATLLIAYNEQFF
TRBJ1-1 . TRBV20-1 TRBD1 TGCAGTGCGAGACAGGGGCGGTACACTGAAGCTTTCTTT CSARQGRYTEAFF
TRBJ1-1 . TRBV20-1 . TGCAGTGCTAGAGATCTCGCAGGGAGTGGGACTGAAGCTTTCTTT CSARDLAGSGTEAFF
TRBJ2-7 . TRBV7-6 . TGTGCCAACAGCCGCCTACAGGGAACCTACGAGCAGTACTTC CANSRLQGTYEQYF
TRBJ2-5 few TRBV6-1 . TGTGCCAGCAGTGAAGTGGGCAGCCAAGAGACCCAGTACTTC CASSEVGSQETQYF
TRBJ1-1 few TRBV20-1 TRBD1 TGCAGTGCTAGGTGGACAGGGAAGAACACTGATGCTTTCTTT CSARWTGKNTDAFF